The next 22 T cell receptor beta chains were all read from a single sample in a study of CD8 T cells in ankylosing spondylitis. Regarding the study as a whole: There was a TCR beta motif, made of several highly homologous variants, that appeared characteristic of ankylosing spondylitis blood.

No cognate antigen is known for these TCRs. In TCRdb, the 5' RACE reads were re-called with MiXCR into one record per CDR3 protein. The sample lists approximately 520,000 distinct CDR3 sequences; roughly 5.2% were seen once. The source material was blood, either unsorted or a sorted T cell fraction (not recorded which). The receptors were gathered from a male donor with ankylosing spondylitis.

In this sample, this clonotype turned up many times. The J gene is TRBJ2-7, the V gene TRBV29-1; TRBD2 matches at 9 bases. V lost 6 bases, J lost 10 bases, and 16 bases stayed unmatched. Germline V CDR1 and CDR2: SQVTM, ANQGSEA. CDR3 length equals 14 residues. The CDR3 DNA follows: TGCAGCGTCGCTCTAGCGGGATCCCCCGGGGCCCAGTACTTC. It encodes CSVALAGSPGAQYF.

The rearrangement uses TRBV27 and TRBJ2-7; D is ambiguous. The CDR3 sequence is 13 residues long. Germline V gene data show CDR1 as MNHEY and CDR2 as SMNVEV (reference sequence). The V and J ends lost 3 bases and 3 bases respectively, with 9 bases between them. CDR3 coding DNA: TGTGCCAGCAGTTTGGGGTTGGTCTACGAGCAGTACTTC. Translated, it gives CASSLGLVYEQYF.

This clonotype was recorded at least ten times. The chain recombines TRBV29-1 with TRBJ1-1; D may be TRBD1 (5 bases). CDR3 length: 14 amino acids. Deletions cut 2 bases from V and 5 bases from J, with 15 bases between. In germline, CDR1 is SQVTM, CDR2 ANQGSEA. The CDR3 reads CSVERGGRDTEAFF. The CDR3 DNA is TGCAGCGTTGAACGGGGCGGCAGGGATACTGAAGCTTTCTTT.

In this sample, this clonotype turned up many times. This sequence joins TRBV20-1 and TRBJ2-2, with TRBD2 matching over 11 bases. Germline assignment: CDR1 DFQATT and CDR2 SNEGSKA (reference sequence). J lost 7 bases, V lost 6 bases, and 13 bases had no gene match. This CDR3 is built from 16 residues. The CDR3 sequence: CSAAHSGRASGGELFF. The CDR3 DNA sequence: TGCAGTGCCGCCCATAGCGGGAGGGCTAGTGGCGGGGAGCTGTTTTTT.

This clonotype was seen ten or more times. The V call is TRBV6-1, the J call TRBJ1-2; D possibly corresponds to TRBD1 (5 bases). The ends were cut back, 2 bases at V and 4 bases at J, with 14 bases in the middle. The CDR3 contains 15 residues. The germline gives CDR1 MNHNS, CDR2 SASEGT. CDR3 region: CASSEFKGALYGYTF. In DNA, the CDR3 is TGTGCCAGCAGTGAATTCAAAGGGGCCCTCTATGGCTACACCTTC.

This clonotype was counted many times. The chain has TRBV2 and TRBJ2-4; no clear D gene. Germline lookup yields CDR1 SNHLY and CDR2 FYNNEI. This CDR3 region has 13 residues. V dropped 5 bases and J dropped 8 bases, with 13 bases sitting between them. The CDR3 DNA is TGTGCCAGCAGTTCGGGCGAGGATTACATTCAGTACTTC. This codes for CASSSGEDYIQYF.

Many counts were recorded for this clonotype. V is TRBV9 and J is TRBJ2-1; 8 bases are shared with TRBD2. Germline values: CDR1 SGDLS, CDR2 YYNGEE. Trimming removed 3 bases from V and 0 bases from J; junction bases left unmatched: 2. The length of the CDR3 is 15 residues. The CDR3 spells CASSGSGASYNEQFF. Written as DNA, the CDR3 is TGTGCCAGCAGCGGTAGCGGGGCCTCCTACAATGAGCAGTTCTTC.

The V gene is TRBV4-1, the J gene TRBJ1-2; D is unresolved. There are 14 residues in the CDR3. Trimming pared 0 bases from V and 4 bases from J, leaving 9 bases between. The V gene's germline CDR1 is MGHRA and CDR2 YSYEKL. The CDR3 region is CASSQEGSFYGYTF. In DNA form, the CDR3 reads TGCGCCAGCAGCCAAGAGGGCAGTTTCTATGGCTACACCTTC.

This clonotype was counted ten times or more. This chain connects TRBV7-8 to TRBJ2-2; tentative D call: TRBD1 (5 bases). V was pared by 5 bases and J by 6 bases, with 10 bases between. CDR1 is SGHVS and CDR2 is FQNEAQ in the germline V gene. This CDR3 is 13 amino acids long. Here the CDR3 reads CASSPGSAGELFF. The CDR3 DNA sequence: TGTGCCAGCAGCCCAGGGTCCGCCGGGGAGCTGTTTTTT.

Ten or more counts support this clonotype. The V call is TRBV4-2, the J call TRBJ1-5, with 7 bases that match TRBD1. The CDR3 sequence is 15 residues long. CDR1 and CDR2 from the germline V gene are LGHNA and YNFKEQ. The junction had 6 bases not matched to a gene; V was cut back by 0 bases and J by 7 bases. The CDR3 here is CASSQEDRVGQPQHF. DNA for the CDR3: TGTGCCAGCAGCCAAGAAGACAGGGTCGGCCAGCCCCAGCATTTT.

Ten or more counts support this clonotype. CDR3 DNA sequence: TGCAGTGTCCGGCCAGCGGGACATTACAATGAGCAGTTCTTC. This codes for CSVRPAGHYNEQFF. The chain joins TRBV20-1 to TRBJ2-1; a possible D gene is TRBD2 (7 bases). The CDR3 consists of 14 residues. Germline V CDR1 and CDR2: DFQATT, SNEGSKA (reference sequence). Deletions cut 7 bases from V and 4 bases from J, with 17 bases between.

This clonotype was seen more than once but under ten times. This chain uses TRBV7-9 with TRBJ2-1; unclear D gene. The germline gives CDR1 SEHNR, CDR2 FQNEAQ (reference sequence). This CDR3 region has 12 residues. The V gene lost 6 bases and the J gene lost 7 bases, with 10 bases spanning the gap. The CDR3 is CASSYDWNEQFF. In nucleotides, the CDR3 is TGTGCCAGCAGTTACGACTGGAATGAGCAGTTCTTC.

The chain has TRBV11-3 and TRBJ2-7, with 10 bases that match TRBD1. Trimming cost V 5 bases and J 3 bases; bases outside gene matches: 13. CDR1 SGHNT and CDR2 YENEEA come from the germline V gene. CDR3 length: 17 amino acids. The CDR3: CASSPGRFGTGDYEQYF. The CDR3 DNA reads as TGTGCCAGCAGCCCCGGCAGATTCGGGACAGGGGACTACGAGCAGTACTTC.

This clonotype has ten or more counts. The rearrangement links TRBV7-8 to TRBJ2-7, with D possibly TRBD2 on 6 matching bases. Germline V lookup: CDR1 SGHVS, CDR2 FQNEAQ. The V end was cut by 5 bases, the J end by 5 bases, with 16 bases between. The CDR3 runs to 14 residues. The CDR3 spells CASSGRRGINEQYF. The CDR3 DNA reads as TGTGCCAGCAGCGGTCGCCGGGGGATCAACGAGCAGTACTTC. Looking up the rest from reference TRBV7-8 and TRBJ2-7 gives the full variable domain: GAGVSQSPRYKVAKRGQDVALRCDPISGHVSLFWYQQALGQGPEFLTYFQNEAQLDKSGLPSDRFFAERPEGSVSTLKIQRTQQEDSAVYLCASSGRRGINEQYFGPGTRLTVT.

The sample holds many counts of this clonotype. V is TRBV12-3 or TRBV12-4 and J is TRBJ1-5; 12 bases fit TRBD1. V shed 6 bases and J 6 bases; nucleotides not matched to a gene: 3. CDR3 length equals 14 residues. CDR3 nucleotide sequence: TGTGCCAGCAGGGGGACAGGGGGCCGTCAGCCCCAGCATTTT. As protein: CASRGTGGRQPQHF.

The J gene is TRBJ2-1, the V gene TRBV7-2; a possible D gene is TRBD1 (5 bases). V was trimmed by 1 base and J by 2 bases, leaving 9 bases between them. The length of the CDR3 is 15 residues. The germline CDR1 and CDR2 sequences are SGHTA and FQGNSA. CDR3 bases: TGTGCCAGCAGCTTAGTCTGGGGCCCCTACAATGAGCAGTTCTTC. It encodes CASSLVWGPYNEQFF.

This clonotype was picked up many times. The chain has TRBV4-1 and TRBJ2-7; 11 nucleotides align to TRBD2. The V and J ends lost 5 bases and 0 bases, in that order; junction bases with no gene match: 6. The CDR3 is made up of 16 amino acids. Germline assignment: CDR1 MGHRA and CDR2 YSYEKL. The CDR3 DNA follows: TGCGCCAGCAGCAGGGAGACTAGCGGGACCTCCTACGAGCAGTACTTC. It is translated as CASSRETSGTSYEQYF.

Only a few counts were recorded for this clonotype. The chain combines TRBV6-6 with TRBJ2-3; 11 bases match TRBD1. CDR1 MNHNY and CDR2 SVGAGI come from the germline V gene (reference sequence). This CDR3 contains 14 residues. J was trimmed by 5 bases and V by 4 bases; bases with no gene match: 2. CDR3 nucleotides: TGTGCCAGCAGTTGGGGGACAGGGGGAGATACGCAGTATTTT. Its translation: CASSWGTGGDTQYF.

This clonotype appeared many times. V usage is TRBV9 and J usage is TRBJ2-3; the D is unclear. V lost 3 bases and J 6 bases, leaving 14 bases between the germline ends. This CDR3 has 14 amino acids. Germline V CDR1 and CDR2: SGDLS, YYNGEE. CDR3 amino acids: CASSATDGLDTQYF. In DNA form, the CDR3 reads TGTGCCAGCAGCGCCACGGACGGATTGGATACGCAGTATTTT.

This clonotype was found many times. The V call is TRBV5-5, the J call TRBJ2-7; D unclear. In germline, CDR1 is SGHKS, CDR2 YYEKEE (reference sequence). CDR3 length equals 13 residues. The V end lost 0 bases, the J end lost 3 bases, and 7 bases lay between the germline ends. The CDR3 bases are TGTGCCAGCAGCTTGGATAGAATCTACGAGCAGTACTTC. Amino acids: CASSLDRIYEQYF. Based on the CDR3 plus reference TRBV5-5 and TRBJ2-7, the full variable domain is DAGVTQSPTHLIKTRGQQVTLRCSPISGHKSVSWYQQVLGQGPQFIFQYYEKEERGRGNFPDRFSARQFPNYSSELNVNALLLGDSALYLCASSLDRIYEQYFGPGTRLTVT.

This clonotype was seen only a few times. This chain links TRBV10-3 with TRBJ2-1; TRBD2 matches 9 bases. The CDR3 is 15 amino acids. Germline V CDR1 and CDR2: ENHRY, SYGVKD. V was clipped by 6 bases and J by 4 bases; unmatched bases: 7. The CDR3 region is CAIREGSGGYNEQFF. In DNA form, the CDR3 reads TGTGCCATCAGGGAGGGTAGCGGGGGATACAATGAGCAGTTCTTC.

This clonotype came up many times. The chain recombines TRBV20-1 with TRBJ1-1; D gene uncertain. The CDR3 has 12 amino acids. Germline CDR1 reads DFQATT; CDR2 reads SNEGSKA (reference sequence). V lost 8 bases and J 2 bases, leaving 12 bases between the germline ends. The CDR3 loop reads CSSPTDNTEAFF. As DNA, the CDR3 is TGCAGTTCACCGACTGATAACACTGAAGCTTTCTTT.